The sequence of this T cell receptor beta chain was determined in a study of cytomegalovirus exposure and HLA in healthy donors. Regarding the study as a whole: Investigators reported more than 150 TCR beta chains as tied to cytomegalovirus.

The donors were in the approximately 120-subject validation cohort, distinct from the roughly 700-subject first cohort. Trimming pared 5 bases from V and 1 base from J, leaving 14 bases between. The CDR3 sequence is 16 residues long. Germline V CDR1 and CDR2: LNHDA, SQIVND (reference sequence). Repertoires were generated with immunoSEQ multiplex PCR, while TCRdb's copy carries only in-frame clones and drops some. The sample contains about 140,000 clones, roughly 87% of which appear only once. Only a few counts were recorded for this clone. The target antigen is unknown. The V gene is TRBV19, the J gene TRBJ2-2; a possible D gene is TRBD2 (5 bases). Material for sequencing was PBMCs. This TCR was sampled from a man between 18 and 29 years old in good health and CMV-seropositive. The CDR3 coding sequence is TGTGCCAGTAGTCTGAGAGCGGCAGGGAACACCGGGGAGCTGTTTTTT. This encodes CASSLRAAGNTGELFF.